This TCR beta chain is drawn from a study of response to subunit inactivated influenza vaccine. Broader study findings: After each seasonal influenza vaccination, few new T cells are recruited, the authors suggested.

TCRdb re-derived calls from the RT-PCR reads in MiXCR, one entry per CDR3 protein. This sample has approximately 310,000 distinct CDR3 sequences, with 20% to 25% found just once. CDR1 and CDR2 from the germline V gene are SEHNR and FQNEAQ (reference sequence). Trimming removed 4 bases at V and 4 bases at J, with 10 bases between. The length of the CDR3 is 13 residues. As concerns this clonotype: Its antigen is not known.

This sample comprised PBMCs from blood, obtained about 20 months after vaccination. This sequence was found in a man between 50 and 70 years old who received an inactivated influenza vaccine. The V gene is TRBV7-9, the J gene TRBJ1-2; no clear D gene. This chain's CDR3 is CASSSETLYGYTF. The CDR3 DNA sequence: TGTGCCAGCAGCTCTGAGACACTCTATGGCTACACCTTC.